Below are 24 T cell receptor beta chains sequenced from a single sample in a study of STAT3 mutations in large granular lymphocyte leukemia. Study-level results: Every T-cell large granular lymphocyte leukemia patient had at least one immunodominant TCR beta clonotype.

Clones were read by immunoSEQ multiplex PCR, and TCRdb kept only the in-frame ones, dropping some. The sample shows some 28,000 clones, roughly 80% of them seen only once. Their antigen targets remain unknown. Sequenced material: peripheral blood mononuclear cells. The receptors originated from a woman in her 50s with T-cell large granular lymphocyte leukemia. Some clones in this sample may be carry-over from other donors' samples.

This clone has only one observation. The chain recombines TRBV6-6 with TRBJ2-7, with D uncertain. The CDR3 is made up of 15 amino acids. V was shortened by 4 bases and J by 7 bases, with 20 bases between the two germline ends. Germline V gene lookup returns CDR1 MNHNY and CDR2 SVGAGI (reference sequence). CDR3 protein: CASSSHQTLVEEQYF. CDR3 DNA: TGTGCCAGCAGTTCCCACCAGACCCTCGTGGAGGAGCAGTACTTC.

This chain connects TRBV7-9 to TRBJ1-3; D remains unclear. With 5 bases removed from V and 1 base from J, the gap between germline ends came to 12 bases. CDR1 is SEHNR and CDR2 is FQNEAQ in the germline V gene (reference sequence). This CDR3 region has 15 residues. The chain's CDR3 is CASSPGKPSGNTIYF. The DNA for the CDR3 is TGTGCCAGCAGCCCCGGGAAGCCTTCTGGAAACACCATATATTTT.

This chain joins TRBV29-1 and TRBJ2-5; 8 nucleotides line up with TRBD1. Trimming at V came to 4 bases and at J to 6 bases, leaving 10 bases not matched to a gene. The germline gives CDR1 SQVTM, CDR2 ANQGSEA. This CDR3 spans 14 amino acids. In DNA, the CDR3 is TGCAGCGTTGGAGGGACAGGCTGGGGCCAGACCCAGTACTTC. It encodes CSVGGTGWGQTQYF.

The chain uses TRBV29-1 and TRBJ2-7; D perhaps matches TRBD2 (5 bases). This CDR3 is built from 13 residues. Germline-derived CDR1 and CDR2 are SQVTM and ANQGSEA. Deletions cut 2 bases from V and 5 bases from J, with 13 bases between. The CDR3 loop is CSVERAGRDEQYF. As DNA, the CDR3 is TGCAGCGTTGAACGGGCGGGTCGGGACGAGCAGTACTTC.

The chain combines TRBV11-2 with TRBJ1-2; D is unclear. The V and J ends lost 5 bases and 0 bases respectively, with 16 bases between them. Germline loops: CDR1 SGHAT, CDR2 FQNNGV. The CDR3 totals 16 residues. The CDR3 coding sequence is TGTGCCAGCAGCCACGCTGCGGGCTGGGCTAACTATGGCTACACCTTC. Translating gives CASSHAAGWANYGYTF.

This clone has just one count. V usage is TRBV28 and J usage is TRBJ1-5; no firm D call. CDR1 MDHEN and CDR2 SYDVKM come from the germline V gene. The CDR3 is 14 residues long. The V end was cut by 4 bases, the J end by 0 bases, with 7 bases between. CDR3 region: CASSSPSSNQPQHF. DNA for the CDR3: TGTGCCAGCAGTTCACCTTCTAGCAATCAGCCCCAGCATTTT.

The chain employs TRBV18 and TRBJ2-2; D unclear. Per the germline V gene, CDR1 is KGHSH and CDR2 is LQKENI. The length of the CDR3 is 16 residues. With 4 bases removed from V and 0 bases from J, the gap between germline ends came to 12 bases. CDR3 in DNA: TGTGCCAGCTCACAAGGGAACCTGGCGAACACCGGGGAGCTGTTTTTT. Residues: CASSQGNLANTGELFF.

This clone was observed a single time. V is TRBV7-2 and J is TRBJ2-3; D gene uncertain. V was trimmed by 5 bases and J by 0 bases, leaving 6 bases between them. The CDR3 runs 13 residues. Germline V CDR1 and CDR2: SGHTA, FQGNSA. Written as DNA, the CDR3 is TGTGCCAGCAGCCTAAGTAGCACAGATACGCAGTATTTT. Residues: CASSLSSTDTQYF.

The chain recombines TRBV11-2 with TRBJ2-7; D ambiguous. Trimming removed 1 base from V and 3 bases from J, with 4 bases in between. Germline V lookup: CDR1 SGHAT, CDR2 FQNNGV. The CDR3 runs 12 residues. CDR3 coding DNA: TGTGCCAGCAGCTTAGTTAGCTACGAGCAGTACTTC. Translation: CASSLVSYEQYF.

This chain uses TRBV6-6 with TRBJ2-1; 8 bases line up with TRBD1. The junction had 13 bases not matched to a gene; V was cut back by 6 bases and J by 6 bases. The CDR3 has 16 residues. In germline, CDR1 is MNHNY, CDR2 SVGAGI (reference sequence). The CDR3 here is CASSQGQGLYGNEQFF. As DNA, the CDR3 is TGTGCCAGCAGCCAAGGACAGGGCCTATACGGCAATGAGCAGTTCTTC.

The rearrangement joins TRBV28 to TRBJ2-7; D call uncertain. CDR1 is MDHEN and CDR2 is SYDVKM in the germline V gene. V shed 6 bases and J shed 7 bases, with 10 bases lying between them. CDR3 size: 11 residues. As DNA, the CDR3 is TGTGCCAGCAGCCGACCGGGTGAGCAGTACTTC. The encoded protein is CASSRPGEQYF.

A note on this clone: In this CDR3 the conserved last residue, phenylalanine or tryptophan, is missing, so a read error is likely. The limits of the CDR3 on the DNA are not certain, so only TCRdb's listed CDR3 is given. This chain links TRBV6-1 with TRBJ1-4; the table's D gene call, TRBD1, was not cross checked with the DNA. Germline V lookup: CDR1 MNHNS, CDR2 SASEGT. The CDR3 contains 11 residues when both ends are counted. The CDR3: CASSEVGVLNV.

This rearrangement joins TRBV18 to TRBJ1-4; 7 bases agree with TRBD1. V lost 5 bases to trimming and J lost 0 bases; unmatched junction nucleotides: 6. Germline CDR1 KGHSH, CDR2 LQKENI. The CDR3 sequence is 16 residues long. The CDR3 nucleotides are TGTGCCAGCTCAGGCGACAGGGCCGCAACTAATGAAAAACTGTTTTTT. Translating gives CASSGDRAATNEKLFF.

This clone was seen more than once but under ten times. The chain joins TRBV5-1 to TRBJ2-2, with a possible D match to TRBD2 (6 bases). Trimming took 3 bases from V and 7 from J, leaving 19 bases between them. The V gene's germline CDR1 is SGHRS and CDR2 YFSETQ. CDR3 size: 16 residues. The CDR3 spells CASSSSPTRERGELFF. In DNA, the CDR3 is TGCGCCAGCAGCTCCTCCCCTACACGGGAGCGCGGGGAGCTGTTTTTT.

V usage is TRBV27 and J usage is TRBJ2-5; D is unresolved. The germline CDR1 and CDR2 sequences are MNHEY and SMNVEV (reference sequence). V lost 5 bases, J lost 1 base, and 17 bases lay in between. This CDR3 region has 16 residues. The CDR3 protein is CASSKRRVSRQETQYF. CDR3 in DNA: TGTGCCAGCAGTAAACGTCGGGTCAGCCGCCAAGAGACCCAGTACTTC.

The chain carries TRBV19 and TRBJ2-1; 7 nucleotides align to TRBD2. Germline V gene lookup returns CDR1 LNHDA and CDR2 SQIVND (reference sequence). This CDR3 region has 15 residues. The trim removed 4 bases at V and 2 bases at J, leaving 5 bases unmatched. For the CDR3, the DNA is TGTGCCAGTAGTACCGAGCGGGACCCCTACAATGAGCAGTTCTTC. Its translation: CASSTERDPYNEQFF.

V usage is TRBV7-2 and J usage is TRBJ1-2; 10 bases align to TRBD1. This CDR3 has 17 residues. Trimming took 5 bases from V and 2 from J; bases not matched to a gene: 11. In germline, CDR1 is SGHTA, CDR2 FQGNSA. The CDR3: CASSPPTRQGANYGYTF. CDR3 nucleotides: TGTGCCAGCAGCCCTCCAACCCGACAGGGGGCAAACTATGGCTACACCTTC.

By its share, this clone is medium-sized (0.01 to 0.1%). The V and J genes are TRBV28 and TRBJ2-6; D unclear. Trimming stripped 2 bases from V and 0 bases from J, with 5 bases between. The CDR3 sequence is 15 residues long. Germline CDR1 MDHEN, CDR2 SYDVKM. In DNA, the CDR3 is TGTGCCAGCAGTTTAATTGGCTCTGGGGCCAACGTCCTGACTTTC. Its translation: CASSLIGSGANVLTF.

V gene TRBV19 combines with J gene TRBJ2-7; maybe TRBD2 (5 bases). This CDR3 comprises 14 residues. CDR1 and CDR2 (germline): LNHDA, SQIVND (reference sequence). V was trimmed by 4 bases and J by 6 bases, leaving 16 bases between them. CDR3 DNA: TGTGCCAGTAGTACCTTCGGGAAGTATGGCGAGCAGTACTTC. Its translation is CASSTFGKYGEQYF.

This clone has a single count. CDR3 amino acids: CASSPTNEQYF. The CDR3 DNA follows: TGTGCCAGCAGCCCAACCAACGAGCAGTACTTC. The chain has TRBV11-2 and TRBJ2-7; unclear D gene. CDR1 and CDR2 (germline): SGHAT, FQNNGV. Deletions cut 5 bases from V and 5 bases from J, with 7 bases between. This CDR3 region has 11 residues.

V gene TRBV27 combines with J gene TRBJ1-2; the D gene is possibly TRBD1 (6 bases). The CDR3 length is 15 residues. Germline CDR1 MNHEY, CDR2 SMNVEV (reference sequence). Trimming stripped 10 bases from V and 4 bases from J, with 22 bases between. Here the CDR3 DNA reads TGTGCCACGACTCCCGGAAGGGGGAGGGGCTATGGCTACACCTTC. Its translation: CATTPGRGRGYGYTF.

The chain has TRBV28 and TRBJ2-7; 14 positions match TRBD2. Germline CDR1 reads MDHEN; CDR2 reads SYDVKM. CDR3 length equals 16 residues. Germline trimming cut 6 bases from V and 6 bases from J; bases unmatched to any gene: 10. The DNA of the CDR3 is TGTGCCAGCAGCTCGGAACCCGGACTAGCGGGAGGCGAGCAGTACTTC. Amino acid sequence: CASSSEPGLAGGEQYF.

The sample holds one count of this clone. The V call is TRBV2, the J call TRBJ1-2; 11 bases line up with TRBD1. The V gene end was trimmed by 6 bases and the J gene end by 7 bases; junction bases not matched to a gene: 4. This CDR3 comprises 13 residues. CDR1 SNHLY and CDR2 FYNNEI come from the germline V gene. CDR3 amino acids: CASRDRGPRGYTF. The CDR3 DNA reads as TGTGCCAGCAGGGACAGGGGGCCGCGTGGCTACACCTTC.

This clone was detected only once. V and J are TRBV30 and TRBJ2-5, with TRBD2 matching 10 bases. CDR1 and CDR2 from the germline V gene are GTSNPN and SVGIG (reference sequence). V lost 2 bases to trimming and J lost 2 bases; unmatched junction nucleotides: 8. The CDR3 is 16 residues long. CDR3 bases: TGTGCCTGGAGTAGCTTAAGCGGGAGGGTTCAAGAGACCCAGTACTTC. Its protein is CAWSSLSGRVQETQYF.